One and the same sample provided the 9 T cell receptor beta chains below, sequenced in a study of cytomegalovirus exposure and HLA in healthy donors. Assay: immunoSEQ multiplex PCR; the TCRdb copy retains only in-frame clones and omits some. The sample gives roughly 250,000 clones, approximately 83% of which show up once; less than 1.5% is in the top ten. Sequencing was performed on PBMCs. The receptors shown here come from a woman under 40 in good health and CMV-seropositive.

CDR3 in DNA: TGTGCCAGCAGTTCCGGCTCCGGACACCGCTCCTACAATGAGCAGTTCTTC. It encodes CASSSGSGHRSYNEQFF. The rearrangement uses TRBV27 and TRBJ2-1; the D gene is possibly TRBD1 (5 bases). Germline CDR1 and CDR2: MNHEY and SMNVEV (reference sequence). V was clipped by 4 bases and J by 0 bases, with 16 bases between them. This CDR3 region has 17 residues.

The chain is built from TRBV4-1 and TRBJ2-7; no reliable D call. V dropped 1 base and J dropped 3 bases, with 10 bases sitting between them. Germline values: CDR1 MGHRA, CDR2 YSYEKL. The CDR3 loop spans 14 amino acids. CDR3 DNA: TGCGCCAGCAGCCAAGGGGCAGACCACTACGAGCAGTACTTC. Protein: CASSQGADHYEQYF.

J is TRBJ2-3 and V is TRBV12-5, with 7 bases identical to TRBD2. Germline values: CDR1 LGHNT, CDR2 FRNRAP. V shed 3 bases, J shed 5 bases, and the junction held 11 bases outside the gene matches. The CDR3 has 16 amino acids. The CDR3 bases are TGTGCTAGTGGTTTCACCTCAGCGGGACGGCAAGATACGCAGTATTTT. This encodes CASGFTSAGRQDTQYF.

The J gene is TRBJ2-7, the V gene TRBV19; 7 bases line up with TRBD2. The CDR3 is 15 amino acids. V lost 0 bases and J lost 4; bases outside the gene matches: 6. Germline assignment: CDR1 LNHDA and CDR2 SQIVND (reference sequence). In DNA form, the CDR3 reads TGTGCCAGTAGTATAGAACCGGGACTACCATACGAGCAGTACTTC. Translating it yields CASSIEPGLPYEQYF.

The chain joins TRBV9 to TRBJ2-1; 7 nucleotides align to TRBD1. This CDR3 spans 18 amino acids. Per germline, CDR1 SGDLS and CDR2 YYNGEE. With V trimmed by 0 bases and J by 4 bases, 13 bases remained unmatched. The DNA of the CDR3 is TGTGCCAGCAGCGTAGATCCCGAGGGGGCAGGCGAATACAATGAGCAGTTCTTC. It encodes CASSVDPEGAGEYNEQFF.

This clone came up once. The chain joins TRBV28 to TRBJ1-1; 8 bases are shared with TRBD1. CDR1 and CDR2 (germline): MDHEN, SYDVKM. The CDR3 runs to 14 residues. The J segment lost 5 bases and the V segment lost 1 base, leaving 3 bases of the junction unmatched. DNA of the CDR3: TGTGCCAGCAGTTTATACCAGGGGGCGACTGAAGCTTTCTTT. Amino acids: CASSLYQGATEAFF. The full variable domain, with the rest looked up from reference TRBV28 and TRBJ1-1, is DVKVTQSSRYLVKRTGEKVFLECVQDMDHENMFWYRQDPGLGLRLIYFSYDVKMKEKGDIPEGYSVSREKKERFSLILESASTNQTSMYLCASSLYQGATEAFFGQGTRLTVV.

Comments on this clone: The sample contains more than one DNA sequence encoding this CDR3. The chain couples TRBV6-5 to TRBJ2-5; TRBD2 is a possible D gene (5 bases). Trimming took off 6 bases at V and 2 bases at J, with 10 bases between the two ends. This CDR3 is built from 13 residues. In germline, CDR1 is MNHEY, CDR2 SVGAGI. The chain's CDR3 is CASRFSGQETQYF. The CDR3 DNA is TGTGCCAGCAGATTCTCGGGACAAGAGACCCAGTACTTC.

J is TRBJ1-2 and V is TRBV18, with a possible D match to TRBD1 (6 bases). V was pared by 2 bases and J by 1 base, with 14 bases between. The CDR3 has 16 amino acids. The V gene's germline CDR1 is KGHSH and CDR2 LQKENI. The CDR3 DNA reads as TGTGCCAGCTCACCAGGGACATTAACCTATAACTATGGCTACACCTTC. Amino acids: CASSPGTLTYNYGYTF. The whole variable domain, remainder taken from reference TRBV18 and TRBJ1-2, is NAGVMQNPRHLVRRRGQEARLRCSPMKGHSHVYWYRQLPEEGLKFMVYLQKENIIDESGMPKERFSAEFPKEGPSILRIQQVVRGDSAAYFCASSPGTLTYNYGYTFGSGTRLTVV.

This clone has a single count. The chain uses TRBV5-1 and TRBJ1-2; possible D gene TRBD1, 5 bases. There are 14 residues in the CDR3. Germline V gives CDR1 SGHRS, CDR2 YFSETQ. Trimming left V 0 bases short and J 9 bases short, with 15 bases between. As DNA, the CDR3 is TGCGCCAGCAGCTTGGATCCAGGGATGAGGAGCTACACCTTC. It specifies CASSLDPGMRSYTF.